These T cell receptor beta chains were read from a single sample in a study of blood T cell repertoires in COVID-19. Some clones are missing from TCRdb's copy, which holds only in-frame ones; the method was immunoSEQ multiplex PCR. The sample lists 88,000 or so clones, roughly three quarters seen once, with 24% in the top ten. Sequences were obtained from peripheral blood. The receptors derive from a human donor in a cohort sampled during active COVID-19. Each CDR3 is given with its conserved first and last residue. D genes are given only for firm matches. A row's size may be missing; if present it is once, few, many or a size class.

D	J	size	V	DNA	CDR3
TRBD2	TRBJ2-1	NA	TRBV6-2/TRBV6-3	TGTGCCAGCAGTTCTGGGGCGGGAGGCTCCTACAATGAGCAGTTCTTC	CASSSGAGGSYNEQFF
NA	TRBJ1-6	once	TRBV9	TGTGCCAGCAGCGAGGAGGGGTGGGGAAATTCACCCCTCCACTTT	CASSEEGWGNSPLHF
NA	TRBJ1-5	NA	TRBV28	TGTGCCAGCAGAACCGGGGGGAATAGCAATCAGCCCCAGCATTTT	CASRTGGNSNQPQHF
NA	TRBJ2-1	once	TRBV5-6	TGTGCCAGCAGCTTGGTCGGTGGGAGTTGGCGCTACAATGAGCAGTTCTTC	CASSLVGGSWRYNEQFF
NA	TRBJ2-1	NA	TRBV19	TGTGCCAGTAGTACCCAGGGCGGGATTCCTGTGCAGTTCTTC	CASSTQGGIPVQFF
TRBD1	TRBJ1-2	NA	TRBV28	TGTGCCAGCAGAGCGGGACAGGCCGTCTATGGCTACACCTTC	CASRAGQAVYGYTF
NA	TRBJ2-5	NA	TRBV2	TGTGCCAGCAGTGAAGCGCTTGGAACCGCGGGAGAGACCCAGTACTTC	CASSEALGTAGETQYF
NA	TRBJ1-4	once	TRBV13	TGTGCCAGCAGCCGGAGAACGACAACTAATGAAAAACTGTTTTTT	CASSRRTTTNEKLFF
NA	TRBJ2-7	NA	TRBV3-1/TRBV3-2	TGTGCCAGCAGCCCGACAGGAGGCTACGAGCAGTACTTC	CASSPTGGYEQYF
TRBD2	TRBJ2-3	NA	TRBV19	TGTGCCAGTAGTTCGCTAGCGGGAGAAGAATACGATACGCAGTATTTT	CASSSLAGEEYDTQYF
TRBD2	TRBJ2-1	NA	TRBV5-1	TGCGCCAGCAGCTTGGGACTAGCGGAAAATGAGCAGTTCTTC	CASSLGLAENEQFF
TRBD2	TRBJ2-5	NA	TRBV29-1	TGCAGCGCTAGGACTAGCGGGAGCGGAGAGACCCAGTACTTC	CSARTSGSGETQYF
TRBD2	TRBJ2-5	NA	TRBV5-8	TGTGCCAGCAGCTTGGTTTTACTAGCGGGTTCAATCGGCGGGCAAGAGACCCAGTACTTC	CASSLVLLAGSIGGQETQYF
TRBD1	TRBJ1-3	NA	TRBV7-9	TGTGCCAGCAGCCCCTCAGGGGGAGGAAACACCATATATTTT	CASSPSGGGNTIYF
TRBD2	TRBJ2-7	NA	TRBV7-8	TGTGCCAGCAGCTCGCAGACTAGCGGGAGCCCCGAGCAGTACTTC	CASSSQTSGSPEQYF
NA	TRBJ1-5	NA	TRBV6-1	TGTGCCAGCAGTGAAGCGCTTTTATCAGGCTCATGGGTGCATTTT	CASSEALLSGSWVHF
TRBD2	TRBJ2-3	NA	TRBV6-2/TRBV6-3	TGTGCCAGCAGTTACCCCCAACTAGCGGGAGTGGGTGGATTCACAGATACGCAGTATTTT	CASSYPQLAGVGGFTDTQYF
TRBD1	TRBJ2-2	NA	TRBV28	TGTGCCAGCAGTTTCAGGGACAGGGGCTTTCGGAGCGGGGAGCTGTTTTTT	CASSFRDRGFRSGELFF
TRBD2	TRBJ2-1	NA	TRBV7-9	TGTGCCAGCAGCTTAGGGTTAGCGGGAGTCTACAATGAGCAGTTCTTC	CASSLGLAGVYNEQFF
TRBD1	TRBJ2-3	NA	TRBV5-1	TGCGCCAGCAGCTTGGAACAGGGGGCGGATACGCAGTATTTT	CASSLEQGADTQYF
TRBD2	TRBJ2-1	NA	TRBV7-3	TGTGCCAGCAGCTTAACTAGCGGGAGGGTGAATGAGCAGTTCTTC	CASSLTSGRVNEQFF
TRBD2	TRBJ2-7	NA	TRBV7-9	TGTGCCAGCAGCTCCCCTTCGAGCGGGGTCGGAACCTACGAGCAGTACTTC	CASSSPSSGVGTYEQYF
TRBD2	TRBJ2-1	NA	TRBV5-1	TGCGCCAGCAGCCCCTTAGCGGGAGAGGGGGGGGCTAATGAGCAGTTCTTC	CASSPLAGEGGANEQFF
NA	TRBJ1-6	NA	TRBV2	TGTGCCAGCAGTGTTACGGGGGCACCCCTCCACTTT	CASSVTGAPLHF
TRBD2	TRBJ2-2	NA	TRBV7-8	TGTGCCAGCAGCCGCGGGCTAGCGGGTACCGGGGAGCTGTTTTTT	CASSRGLAGTGELFF
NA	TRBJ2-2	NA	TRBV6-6	TGTGCCAGCAACAATCGACGGAGCACCTCGTATGGGGAGCTGTTTTTT	CASNNRRSTSYGELFF
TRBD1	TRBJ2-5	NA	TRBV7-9	TGTGCCAGCAGCCTAACAGGGGGCCAAGAGACCCAGTACTTC	CASSLTGGQETQYF
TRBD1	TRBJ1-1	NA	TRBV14	TGTGCCAGCAGCCGCAACAGGGGGCCGGGCACTGAAGCTTTCTTT	CASSRNRGPGTEAFF
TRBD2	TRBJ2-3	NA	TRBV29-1	TGCAGCGTTGAAGACGCGGGAGAGGCGACAGATACGCAGTATTTT	CSVEDAGEATDTQYF